These 18 T cell receptor beta chains came from one sample sequenced in a study of identical twins. TCRdb re-derived calls from the 5' RACE reads in MiXCR, one entry per CDR3 protein. The data show about 890,000 distinct CDR3 sequences, 9% to 15% seen once. These data were also filed under a second study, of yellow fever vaccine responses in identical twins.

Sequenced material: PBMCs. The source of these receptors is a woman aged 18-35 years in good health.

This clonotype was detected a few times. At one end the junction does not follow the germline gene, possibly because of a read error. The chain combines TRBV6-6 with TRBJ2-7; D ambiguous. The CDR3 contains 13 residues. Germline assignment: CDR1 MNHNY and CDR2 SVGAGI (reference sequence). The CDR3 sequence: CASSSLGGLLSDF. The DNA of the CDR3 is TGTGCCAGCAGTTCCCTCGGTGGCCTCCTTTCGGACTTC.

The J gene is TRBJ2-1, the V gene TRBV10-3, with D unclear. The V gene lost 0 bases and the J gene lost 5 bases, with 8 bases spanning the gap. The germline V gene encodes CDR1 ENHRY and CDR2 SYGVKD. The CDR3 runs 14 residues. As DNA, the CDR3 is TGTGCCATCAGTGAGTCCTCCATCAACAATGAGCAGTTCTTC. Protein sequence: CAISESSINNEQFF.

The table lists this clonotype with a few counts. J is TRBJ1-6 and V is TRBV12-3 or TRBV12-4; TRBD1 might be the D (5 bases). V gave up 7 bases and J gave up 6 bases, with 13 bases separating them. The CDR3 contains 14 residues. CDR3 residues: CASTGGGSNSPLHF. The CDR3 DNA is TGTGCCAGCACCGGGGGAGGGAGTAATTCACCCCTCCACTTT.

This clonotype has just a few counts. The chain couples TRBV29-1 to TRBJ1-2, with a tentative D call TRBD1 (5 bases). The CDR3 has 12 amino acids. CDR1 is SQVTM and CDR2 is ANQGSEA in the germline V gene. The V and J ends lost 7 bases and 2 bases respectively, with 11 bases between them. CDR3 nucleotides: TGCAGCGCTGGGGGAGAAAACTATGGCTACACCTTC. Translation gives CSAGGENYGYTF.

This chain uses TRBV7-9 with TRBJ2-3; tentatively, D is TRBD2 (6 bases). Germline CDR1 SEHNR, CDR2 FQNEAQ (reference sequence). Trimming cost V 3 bases and J 1 base, with 11 bases left between them. The CDR3 totals 15 residues. CDR3 amino acids: CASSFYSGGTDTQYF. Here the CDR3 DNA reads TGTGCCAGCAGCTTCTACTCGGGGGGCACAGATACGCAGTATTTT.

CDR3 nucleotides: TGTGCCAGCTCACCACCGGACAGGCCTGGAGATACGCAGTATTTT. This sequence encodes CASSPPDRPGDTQYF. This chain connects TRBV18 to TRBJ2-3, with 7 bases aligning to TRBD1. CDR1 is KGHSH, CDR2 LQKENI, per germline. V gave up 0 bases and J gave up 5 bases; unmatched junction bases: 5. This CDR3 has 15 amino acids.

This clonotype occurred many times. This chain joins TRBV2 and TRBJ2-7; 12 positions agree with TRBD1. Germline-derived CDR1 and CDR2 are SNHLY and FYNNEI. V gave up 6 bases and J gave up 2 bases; unmatched junction bases: 2. The CDR3 runs to 14 residues. The CDR3 region is CASRGQGAAYEQYV. CDR3 bases: TGTGCCAGCAGGGGACAGGGGGCGGCCTACGAGCAGTACGTC.

The chain has TRBV20-1 and TRBJ1-1, with D uncertain. The CDR3 has 15 amino acids. In germline, CDR1 is DFQATT, CDR2 SNEGSKA (reference sequence). The ends were cut back, 1 base at V and 0 bases at J, with 12 bases in the middle. The CDR3 loop is CSARGPQIVNTEAFF. CDR3 coding DNA: TGCAGTGCTAGAGGCCCCCAAATAGTGAACACTGAAGCTTTCTTT.

This chain uses TRBV4-1 with TRBJ2-1; 13 nucleotides align to TRBD2. CDR1 is MGHRA, CDR2 YSYEKL, per germline. Trimming at V came to 1 base and at J to 3 bases, leaving 3 bases not matched to a gene. The CDR3 sequence is 17 residues long. Here the CDR3 reads CASSQGTSGGYYNEQFF. The CDR3, as DNA: TGCGCCAGCAGCCAAGGGACTAGCGGGGGCTACTACAATGAGCAGTTCTTC.

V gene TRBV6-1 combines with J gene TRBJ1-5; no definite D call. The CDR3 covers 15 residues. The germline V and J ends were trimmed by 2 bases and 3 bases, with 11 bases remaining between them. Germline V gene sequence: CDR1 MNHNS, CDR2 SASEGT. This chain's CDR3 is CASSEYPRPNQPQHF. The CDR3 region has the DNA TGTGCCAGCAGTGAATATCCCAGACCCAATCAGCCCCAGCATTTT.

This clonotype was seen only a few times. This rearrangement joins TRBV12-3 or TRBV12-4 to TRBJ1-4, with D perhaps TRBD1 (6 bases). CDR3 size: 14 residues. The germline V and J ends were trimmed by 5 bases and 6 bases, with 13 bases remaining between them. In DNA form, the CDR3 reads TGTGCCAGCAGTGACCAGGGGTTGTATGAAAAACTGTTTTTT. Translation: CASSDQGLYEKLFF.

The chain recombines TRBV29-1 with TRBJ2-1; tentative D call: TRBD1 (6 bases). Germline V gene sequence: CDR1 SQVTM, CDR2 ANQGSEA. The CDR3 length is 14 residues. Trimming left V 3 bases short and J 9 bases short, with 18 bases between. This chain's CDR3 is CSVDLFGTYGEQFF. CDR3 DNA: TGCAGCGTTGACCTATTCGGGACATATGGTGAGCAGTTCTTC.

A few counts support this clonotype. V is TRBV20-1 and J is TRBJ2-7, with a possible D match to TRBD2 (5 bases). Germline CDR1 is DFQATT and CDR2 is SNEGSKA (reference sequence). The CDR3 spans 15 residues. The ends were cut back, 0 bases at V and 0 bases at J, with 12 bases in the middle. The CDR3 is CSARDLRANSYEQYV. The DNA of the CDR3 is TGCAGTGCTAGAGACCTGAGGGCGAACTCCTACGAGCAGTACGTC.

This clonotype was recorded a few times. The chain combines TRBV7-8 with TRBJ1-1; no reliable D call. The CDR3 contains 12 residues. V lost 5 bases to trimming and J lost 3 bases, with 7 bases between them. CDR1 and CDR2 (germline): SGHVS, FQNEAQ. The CDR3 sequence: CASSISYTEAFF. The CDR3 bases are TGTGCCAGCAGCATAAGCTACACTGAAGCTTTCTTT.

The chain has TRBV11-2 and TRBJ1-2; D unresolved. The CDR3 contains 12 residues. The germline gives CDR1 SGHAT, CDR2 FQNNGV. Trimming shortened V by 7 bases and J by 6 bases, and 12 bases separated the two germline ends. The CDR3 bases are TGTGCCAGCAACAGACTCTATGATGGCTACACCTTC. Encoded protein: CASNRLYDGYTF.

CDR3 sequence: CASSQHSVGYTF. As DNA, the CDR3 is TGTGCCAGCAGCCAACACAGCGTTGGCTACACCTTC. This chain links TRBV3-1 with TRBJ1-2; no clear D gene. This CDR3 has 12 amino acids. V dropped 2 bases and J dropped 7 bases, with 8 bases sitting between them. Germline V CDR1 and CDR2: LGHDT, YNNKEL (reference sequence).

The chain links TRBV10-3 to TRBJ2-6, with D tentatively TRBD2 (6 bases). V lost 2 bases to trimming and J lost 5 bases, with 19 bases between them. In germline, CDR1 is ENHRY, CDR2 SYGVKD. This CDR3 is 18 amino acids long. CDR3 in amino acids: CAISEAPMEGSWANVLTF. DNA for the CDR3: TGTGCCATCAGTGAGGCTCCCATGGAGGGGTCGTGGGCCAACGTCCTGACTTTC.

The V and J genes are TRBV29-1 and TRBJ2-5; TRBD1 matches 8 bases. CDR1 and CDR2 (germline): SQVTM, ANQGSEA. V lost 3 bases to trimming and J lost 7 bases; unmatched junction nucleotides: 7. CDR3 size: 13 residues. This chain's CDR3 is CSVEGQERRTQYF. The DNA of the CDR3 is TGCAGCGTTGAGGGACAGGAGAGGCGGACCCAGTACTTC.